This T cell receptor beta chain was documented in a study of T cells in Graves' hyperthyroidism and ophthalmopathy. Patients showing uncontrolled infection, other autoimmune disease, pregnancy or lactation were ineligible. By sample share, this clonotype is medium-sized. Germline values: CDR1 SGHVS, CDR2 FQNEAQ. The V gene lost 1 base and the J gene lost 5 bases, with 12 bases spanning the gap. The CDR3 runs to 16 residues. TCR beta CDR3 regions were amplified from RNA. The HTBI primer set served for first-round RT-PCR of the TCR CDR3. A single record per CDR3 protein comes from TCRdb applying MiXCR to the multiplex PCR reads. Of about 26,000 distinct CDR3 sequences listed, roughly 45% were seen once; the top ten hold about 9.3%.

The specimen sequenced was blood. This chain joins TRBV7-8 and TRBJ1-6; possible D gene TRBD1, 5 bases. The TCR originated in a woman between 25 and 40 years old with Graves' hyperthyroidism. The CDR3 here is CASSLEAGRNNSPLHF. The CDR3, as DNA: TGTGCCAGCAGCTTAGAGGCGGGACGGAATAATTCACCCCTCCACTTT.